This TCR beta chain is drawn from a study of CD8 T cells in Susac syndrome. CDR1 and CDR2 (germline): LNHNV, YYDKDF (reference sequence). The CDR3 sequence is 20 residues long. J lost 4 bases, V lost 5 bases, and 23 bases had no gene match. RNA, at 0.5 to 1 ug, was reverse transcribed with random hexamers. TCRdb itself ran the immunoSEQ multiplex PCR reads through MiXCR, one entry per CDR3 protein. The table lists roughly 120,000 distinct CDR3 sequences, 85% to 95% of them singletons. Sequencing used CD8+ T cells from PBMCs. The source of this sequence is a human donor with multiple sclerosis. The V and J genes are TRBV15 and TRBJ1-3; TRBD1 agrees at 7 bases. CDR3: CATSPPPGTASVWSGNTIYF. For the CDR3, the DNA is TGTGCCACCAGCCCACCACCCGGGACAGCTTCTGTTTGGAGCGGAAACACCATATATTTT.